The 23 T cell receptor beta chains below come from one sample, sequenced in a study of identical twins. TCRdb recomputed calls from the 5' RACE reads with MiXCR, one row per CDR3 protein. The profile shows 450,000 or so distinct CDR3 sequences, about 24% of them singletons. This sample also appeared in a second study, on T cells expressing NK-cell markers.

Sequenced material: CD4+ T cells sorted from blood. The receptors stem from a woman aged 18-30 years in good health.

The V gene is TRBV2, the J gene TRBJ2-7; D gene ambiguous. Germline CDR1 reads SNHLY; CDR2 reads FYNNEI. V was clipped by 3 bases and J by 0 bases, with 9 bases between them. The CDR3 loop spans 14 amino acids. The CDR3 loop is CASSELLASYEQYF. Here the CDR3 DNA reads TGTGCCAGCAGTGAGCTTTTGGCCTCCTACGAGCAGTACTTC. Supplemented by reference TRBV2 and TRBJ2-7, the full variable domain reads EPEVTQTPSHQVTQMGQEVILRCVPISNHLYFYWYRQILGQKVEFLVSFYNNEISEKSEIFDDQFSVERPDGSNFTLKIRSTKLEDSAMYFCASSELLASYEQYFGPGTRLTVT.

CDR3 residues: CASSLGQVYTEAFF. CDR3 sequence (DNA): TGTGCCAGCAGCTTAGGACAAGTATACACTGAAGCTTTCTTT. The J gene is TRBJ1-1, the V gene TRBV7-2, with unresolved D. The CDR3 runs to 14 residues. The V end lost 1 base, the J end lost 3 bases, and 9 bases lay between the germline ends. CDR1 and CDR2 (germline): SGHTA, FQGNSA.

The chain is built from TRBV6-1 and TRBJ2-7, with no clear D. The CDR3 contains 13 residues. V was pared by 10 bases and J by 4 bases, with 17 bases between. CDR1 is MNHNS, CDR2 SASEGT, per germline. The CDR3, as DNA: TGTGCCACCCAAAGTGTGAACGAATACGAGCAGTACTTC. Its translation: CATQSVNEYEQYF.

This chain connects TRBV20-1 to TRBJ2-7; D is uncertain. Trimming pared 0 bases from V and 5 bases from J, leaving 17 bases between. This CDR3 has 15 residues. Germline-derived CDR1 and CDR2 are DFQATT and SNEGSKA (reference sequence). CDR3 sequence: CSARDAALGSDEQYF. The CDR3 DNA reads TGCAGTGCTAGAGATGCCGCCCTTGGGTCTGACGAGCAGTACTTC.

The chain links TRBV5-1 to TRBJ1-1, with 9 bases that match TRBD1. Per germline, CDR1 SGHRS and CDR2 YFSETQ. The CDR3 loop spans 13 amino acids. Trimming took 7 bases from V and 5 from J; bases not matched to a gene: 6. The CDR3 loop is CASSGQGRTEAFF. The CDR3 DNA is TGCGCCAGCTCGGGACAGGGAAGGACTGAAGCTTTCTTT.

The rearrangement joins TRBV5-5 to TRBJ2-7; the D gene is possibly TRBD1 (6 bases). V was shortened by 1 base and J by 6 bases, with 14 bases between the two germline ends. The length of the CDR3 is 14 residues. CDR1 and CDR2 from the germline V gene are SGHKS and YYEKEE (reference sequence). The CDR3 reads CASSLTGFAGEQYF. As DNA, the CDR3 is TGTGCCAGCAGCTTGACAGGGTTCGCCGGCGAGCAGTACTTC.

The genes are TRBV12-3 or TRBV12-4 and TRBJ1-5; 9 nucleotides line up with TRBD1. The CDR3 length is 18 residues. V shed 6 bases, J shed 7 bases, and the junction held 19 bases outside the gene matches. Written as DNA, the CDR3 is TGTGCCAGCAGCCGCCTCCACGGGACAGGGACGGTGGGACAGCCCCAGCATTTT. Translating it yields CASSRLHGTGTVGQPQHF.

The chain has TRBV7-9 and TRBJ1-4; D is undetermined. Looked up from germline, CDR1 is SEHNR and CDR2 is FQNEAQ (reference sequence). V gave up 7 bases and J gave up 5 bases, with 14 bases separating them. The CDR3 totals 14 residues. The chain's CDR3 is CASNSDGPNEKLFF. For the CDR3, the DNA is TGTGCCAGCAACTCGGACGGGCCAAATGAAAAACTGTTTTTT.

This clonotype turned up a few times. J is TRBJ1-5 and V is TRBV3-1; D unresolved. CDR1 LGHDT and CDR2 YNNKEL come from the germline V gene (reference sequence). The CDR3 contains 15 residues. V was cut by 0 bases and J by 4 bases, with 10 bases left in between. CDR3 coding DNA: TGTGCCAGCAGCCAAGAATCGGGGATTAATCAGCCCCAGCATTTT. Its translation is CASSQESGINQPQHF. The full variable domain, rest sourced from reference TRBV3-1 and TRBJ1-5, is DTAVSQTPKYLVTQMGNDKSIKCEQNLGHDTMYWYKQDSKKFLKIMFSYNNKELIINETVPNRFSPKSPDKAHLNLHINSLELGDSAVYFCASSQESGINQPQHFGDGTRLSIL.

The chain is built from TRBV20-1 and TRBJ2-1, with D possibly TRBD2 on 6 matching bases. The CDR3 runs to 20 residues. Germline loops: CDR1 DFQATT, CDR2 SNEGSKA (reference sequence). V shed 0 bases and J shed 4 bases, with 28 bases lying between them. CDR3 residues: CSARDSIGALEGRDYNEQFF. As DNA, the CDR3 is TGCAGTGCTAGAGATTCTATAGGAGCTCTGGAGGGGCGGGATTACAATGAGCAGTTCTTC.

Here the CDR3 DNA reads TGTGCCAGCAGCGCCTTAGGGAGAGGAGTACCCTACGAGCAGTACTTC. Its protein is CASSALGRGVPYEQYF. The chain carries TRBV7-9 and TRBJ2-7, with D tentatively TRBD2 (5 bases). The CDR3 is made up of 16 amino acids. The germline V gene encodes CDR1 SEHNR and CDR2 FQNEAQ (reference sequence). Trimming shortened V by 5 bases and J by 2 bases, and 19 bases separated the two germline ends.

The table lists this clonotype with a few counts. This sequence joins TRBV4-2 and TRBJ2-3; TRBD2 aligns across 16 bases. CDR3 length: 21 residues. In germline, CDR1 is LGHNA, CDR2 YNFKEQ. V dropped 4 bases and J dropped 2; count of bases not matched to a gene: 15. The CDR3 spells CASSPRTGTSGGGYSTDTQYF. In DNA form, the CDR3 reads TGTGCCAGCAGCCCTCGAACCGGGACTAGCGGGGGGGGGTATTCCACAGATACGCAGTATTTT.

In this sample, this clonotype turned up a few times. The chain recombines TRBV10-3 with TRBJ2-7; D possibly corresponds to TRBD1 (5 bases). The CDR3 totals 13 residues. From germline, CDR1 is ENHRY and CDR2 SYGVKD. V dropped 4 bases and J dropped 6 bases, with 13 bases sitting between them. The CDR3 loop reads CAISGQGTSEQYF. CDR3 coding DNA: TGTGCCATCAGTGGGCAGGGTACGTCCGAGCAGTACTTC.

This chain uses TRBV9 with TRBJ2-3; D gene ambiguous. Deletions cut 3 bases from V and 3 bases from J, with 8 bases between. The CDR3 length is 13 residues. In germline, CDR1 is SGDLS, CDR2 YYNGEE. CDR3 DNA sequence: TGTGCCAGCAGCGGAAACCCAACAGATACGCAGTATTTT. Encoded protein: CASSGNPTDTQYF.

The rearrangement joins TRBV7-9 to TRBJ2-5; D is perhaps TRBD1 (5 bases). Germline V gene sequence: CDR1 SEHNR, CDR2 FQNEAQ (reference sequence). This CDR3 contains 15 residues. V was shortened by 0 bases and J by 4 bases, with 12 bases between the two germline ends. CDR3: CASSLANSGLETQYF. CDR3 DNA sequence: TGTGCCAGCAGCTTAGCCAATTCAGGGTTAGAGACCCAGTACTTC.

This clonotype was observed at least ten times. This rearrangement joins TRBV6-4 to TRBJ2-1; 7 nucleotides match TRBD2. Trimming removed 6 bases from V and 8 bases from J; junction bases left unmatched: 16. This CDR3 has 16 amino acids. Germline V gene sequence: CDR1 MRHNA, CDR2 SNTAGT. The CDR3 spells CASSQYWRGKGDEQFF. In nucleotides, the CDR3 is TGTGCCAGCAGCCAATACTGGCGGGGGAAAGGCGATGAGCAGTTCTTC.

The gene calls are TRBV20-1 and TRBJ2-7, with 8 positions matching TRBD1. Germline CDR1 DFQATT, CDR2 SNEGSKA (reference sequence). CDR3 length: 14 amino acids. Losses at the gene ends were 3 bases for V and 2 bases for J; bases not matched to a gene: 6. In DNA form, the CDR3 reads TGCAGTGCTAGTCGAACAGGGGGTACCTACGAGCAGTACTTC. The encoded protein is CSASRTGGTYEQYF.

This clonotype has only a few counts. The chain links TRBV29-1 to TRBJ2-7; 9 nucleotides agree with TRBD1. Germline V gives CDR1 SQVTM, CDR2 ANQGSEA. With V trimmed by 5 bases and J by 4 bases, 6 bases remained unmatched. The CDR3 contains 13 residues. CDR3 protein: CSVSRDRVYEQYF. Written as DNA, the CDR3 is TGCAGCGTTAGCCGGGACAGGGTTTACGAGCAGTACTTC.

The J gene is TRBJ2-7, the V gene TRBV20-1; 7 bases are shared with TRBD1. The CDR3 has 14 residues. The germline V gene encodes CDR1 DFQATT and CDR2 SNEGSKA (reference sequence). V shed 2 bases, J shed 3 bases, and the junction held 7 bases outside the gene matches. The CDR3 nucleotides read TGCAGTGCTAGACGACAGGGAAACATCTACGAGCAGTACTTC. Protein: CSARRQGNIYEQYF.

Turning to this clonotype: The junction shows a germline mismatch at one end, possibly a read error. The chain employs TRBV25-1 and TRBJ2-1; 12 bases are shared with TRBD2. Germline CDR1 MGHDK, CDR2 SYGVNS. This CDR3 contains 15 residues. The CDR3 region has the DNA TGTGCCAGCAGCCTAGCGGGAGGGTCCTTCAATGAGCAGTTCTTC. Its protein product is CASSLAGGSFNEQFF.

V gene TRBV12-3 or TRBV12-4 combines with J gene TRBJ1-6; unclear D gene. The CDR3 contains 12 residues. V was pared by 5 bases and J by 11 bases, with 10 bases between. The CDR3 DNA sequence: TGTGCCAGCAGTCCCCTGGGTGCACCCCTCCACTTT. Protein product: CASSPLGAPLHF.

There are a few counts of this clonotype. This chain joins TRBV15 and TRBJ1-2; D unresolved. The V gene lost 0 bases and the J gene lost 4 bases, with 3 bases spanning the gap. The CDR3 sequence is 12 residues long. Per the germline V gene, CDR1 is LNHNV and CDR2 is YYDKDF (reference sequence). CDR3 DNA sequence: TGTGCCACCAGCAGAGACGGCTATGGCTACACCTTC. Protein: CATSRDGYGYTF. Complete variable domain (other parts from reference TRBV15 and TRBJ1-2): DAMVIQNPRYQVTQFGKPVTLSCSQTLNHNVMYWYQQKSSQAPKLLFHYYDKDFNNEADTPDNFQSRRPNTSFCFLDIRSPGLGDTAMYLCATSRDGYGYTFGSGTRLTVV.

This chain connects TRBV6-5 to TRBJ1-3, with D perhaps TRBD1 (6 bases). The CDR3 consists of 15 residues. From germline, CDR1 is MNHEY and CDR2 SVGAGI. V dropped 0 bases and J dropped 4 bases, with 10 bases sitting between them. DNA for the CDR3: TGTGCCAGCAGTTACTCGAGGACAGAAGGAAACACCATATATTTT. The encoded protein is CASSYSRTEGNTIYF.